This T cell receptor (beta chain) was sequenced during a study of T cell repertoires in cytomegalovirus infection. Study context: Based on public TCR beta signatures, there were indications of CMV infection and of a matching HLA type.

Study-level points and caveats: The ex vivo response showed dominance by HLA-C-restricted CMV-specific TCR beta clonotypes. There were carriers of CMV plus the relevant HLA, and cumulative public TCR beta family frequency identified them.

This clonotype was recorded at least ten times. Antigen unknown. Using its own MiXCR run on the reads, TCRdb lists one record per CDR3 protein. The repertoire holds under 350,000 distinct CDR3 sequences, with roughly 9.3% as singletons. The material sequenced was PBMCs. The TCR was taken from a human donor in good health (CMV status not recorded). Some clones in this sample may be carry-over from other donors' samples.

The CDR3 DNA follows: TGTGCTAGCAGCTTAGAGGAATCCTCCGGGATACCCTACGAGCAGTACGTC. It translates to CASSLEESSGIPYEQYV. The J gene is TRBJ2-7, the V gene TRBV7-7; D might be TRBD2 (5 bases). Looked up from germline, CDR1 is SSHAT and CDR2 is FNYEAQ (reference sequence). The CDR3 contains 17 residues.